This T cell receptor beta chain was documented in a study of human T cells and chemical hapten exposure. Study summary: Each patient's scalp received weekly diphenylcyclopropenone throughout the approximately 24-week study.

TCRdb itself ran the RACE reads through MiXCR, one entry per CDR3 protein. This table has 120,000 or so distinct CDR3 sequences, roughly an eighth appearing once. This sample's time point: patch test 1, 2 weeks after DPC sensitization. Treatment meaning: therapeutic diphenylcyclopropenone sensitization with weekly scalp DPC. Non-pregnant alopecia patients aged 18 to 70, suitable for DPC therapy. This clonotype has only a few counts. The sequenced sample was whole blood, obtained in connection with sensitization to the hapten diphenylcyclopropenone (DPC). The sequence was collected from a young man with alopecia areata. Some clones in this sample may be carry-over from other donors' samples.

The CDR3 nucleotides read TGTGCCAGCAGCCCCAGTAACAATGAGCAGTTCTTC. Protein product: CASSPSNNEQFF. The rearrangement links TRBV9 to TRBJ2-1; D is uncertain. The CDR3 has 12 residues. Between the trimmed V and J ends, which lost 4 bases and 5 bases, there was a span of 7 bases. The germline V gene encodes CDR1 SGDLS and CDR2 YYNGEE.